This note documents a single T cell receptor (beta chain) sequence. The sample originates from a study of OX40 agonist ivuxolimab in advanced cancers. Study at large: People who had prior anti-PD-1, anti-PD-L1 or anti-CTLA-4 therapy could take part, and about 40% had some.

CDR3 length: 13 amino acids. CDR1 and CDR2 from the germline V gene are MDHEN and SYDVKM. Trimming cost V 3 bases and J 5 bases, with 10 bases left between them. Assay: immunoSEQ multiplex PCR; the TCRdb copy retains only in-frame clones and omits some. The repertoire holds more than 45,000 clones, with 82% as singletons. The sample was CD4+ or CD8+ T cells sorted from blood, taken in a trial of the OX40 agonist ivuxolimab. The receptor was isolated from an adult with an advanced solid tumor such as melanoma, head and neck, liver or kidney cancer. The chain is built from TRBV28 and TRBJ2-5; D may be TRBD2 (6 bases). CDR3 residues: CASSLGGRETQYF. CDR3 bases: TGTGCCAGCAGTTTGGGGGGTCGGGAGACCCAGTACTTC.